Shown below are 6 T cell receptor beta chains from a single sample sequenced in a study of cytomegalovirus exposure and HLA in healthy donors. The primer mix had 60 Vbeta and 13 Jbeta primers. Produced via immunoSEQ multiplex PCR; TCRdb's table is partial and in-frame only. The sample carries some 180,000 clones, roughly 68% recorded once. The sequenced sample consisted of PBMCs. Receptors originate from a woman aged 25 to 45 in good health and CMV-seronegative.

The V and J genes are TRBV5-4 and TRBJ2-7; TRBD2 aligns across 7 bases. The CDR3 spans 16 residues. Losses at the gene ends were 4 bases for V and 2 bases for J; bases not matched to a gene: 12. Per germline, CDR1 SGHNT and CDR2 YYREEE (reference sequence). Here the CDR3 DNA reads TGTGCCAGCAGCAAACTGAGCGGGATTCCTCCCTACGAGCAGTACTTC. Protein product: CASSKLSGIPPYEQYF.

The V call is TRBV9, the J call TRBJ2-4; D gene unclear. The CDR3 sequence is 14 residues long. CDR1 and CDR2 from the germline V gene are SGDLS and YYNGEE. The V and J ends lost 3 bases and 0 bases respectively, with 7 bases between them. DNA of the CDR3: TGTGCCAGCAGCGCTGACATAGCCAAAAACATTCAGTACTTC. Translated: CASSADIAKNIQYF.

This chain uses TRBV7-2 with TRBJ2-1; D perhaps matches TRBD2 (5 bases). The CDR3 runs 15 residues. V lost 1 base and J lost 5, with 12 bases in between. The germline V gene encodes CDR1 SGHTA and CDR2 FQGNSA. CDR3 sequence: CASSLVSSFDNEQFF. CDR3 DNA sequence: TGTGCCAGCAGCTTAGTGTCTAGCTTTGACAATGAGCAGTTCTTC.

The V gene is TRBV30, the J gene TRBJ1-4, with unresolved D. The CDR3 is made up of 14 amino acids. Germline assignment: CDR1 GTSNPN and CDR2 SVGIG (reference sequence). V was clipped by 0 bases and J by 12 bases, with 17 bases between them. The CDR3 sequence: CAWSVVSWPQELFF. The DNA of the CDR3 is TGTGCCTGGAGTGTTGTATCTTGGCCGCAGGAACTGTTTTTT. Full variable domain (outside the CDR3, taken from reference TRBV30 and TRBJ1-4): SQTIHQWPATLVQPVGSPLSLECTVEGTSNPNLYWYRQAAGRGLQLLFYSVGIGQISSEVPQNLSASRPQDRQFILSSKKLLLSDSGFYLCAWSVVSWPQELFFGSGTQLSVL.

This clone has a handful of counts. This rearrangement joins TRBV6-5 to TRBJ1-3, with D perhaps matching TRBD1 (6 bases). The CDR3 covers 15 residues. The V end lost 5 bases, the J end lost 0 bases, and 11 bases lay between the germline ends. The V gene's germline CDR1 is MNHEY and CDR2 SVGAGI. CDR3 sequence (DNA): TGTGCCAGCAGTCCGGACAGAAGCTCTGGAAACACCATATATTTT. Amino acids: CASSPDRSSGNTIYF.

The chain couples TRBV5-1 to TRBJ2-1; 9 bases fit TRBD2. The CDR3 consists of 12 residues. From germline, CDR1 is SGHRS and CDR2 YFSETQ. V gave up 3 bases and J gave up 14 bases; unmatched junction bases: 6. CDR3 region: CASSSTSGPKFF. CDR3 bases: TGCGCCAGCAGCTCGACTAGCGGTCCTAAGTTCTTC.